Reported below is one T cell receptor (beta chain). What it binds is not known. Germline values: CDR1 SGHTA, CDR2 FQGNSA. This CDR3 is built from 14 residues. These data are taken from a study of T cells expressing NK-cell markers. On the study more broadly: Out of eight donors sequenced, seven tested HCMV-seropositive and the remaining one seronegative.

TCRdb re-called the 5' RACE reads; every CDR3 protein appears as one record, without DNA. Its clone listing holds more than 250,000 distinct CDR3 sequences. Points from the study as a whole: Dominant NKG2C+ clonotypes accounted for roughly 1.0-7.5% of CD8+ T cells in about six donors.

Sequenced material: blood T cells: a sorted CD56 or NKG2C T cell subset, CD4+ or CD8+ T cells, or bulk PBMC T cells (not recorded which). The origin of this receptor is a man younger than 35 in good health. The chain joins TRBV7-2 to TRBJ2-3. CDR3 amino acids: CASSFLKSTDTQYF.